This TCR beta chain appears in the sequencing data of a study of blood T cell repertoires in COVID-19. Using immunoSEQ multiplex PCR, the repertoire was profiled, and TCRdb retains in-frame clones only, with some absent. This table has about 230,000 clones, 87% appearing once. The germline CDR1 and CDR2 sequences are GTSNPN and SVGIG (reference sequence). The V end was cut by 3 bases, the J end by 4 bases, with 9 bases between. CDR3 length equals 12 residues. The material sequenced was PBMCs or T cells enriched from blood (not recorded which). This TCR was recovered from a man aged 25-45 years who had recovered from COVID-19. The genes are TRBV30 and TRBJ1-1; D is perhaps TRBD1 (6 bases). Written as DNA, the CDR3 is TGTGCCTGGAGGGTAGGGGGCACTGAAGCTTTCTTT. Its translation is CAWRVGGTEAFF.